This is a list of T cell receptor beta chains from one sample in a study of blood T cell repertoires in COVID-19. Produced via immunoSEQ multiplex PCR; TCRdb's table is partial and in-frame only. The data contain approximately 140,000 clones, about 88% of them singletons. Sample: peripheral blood. The source of these receptors is a human donor with COVID-19, enrolled during active disease. The donor label of this sample is uncertain. Each CDR3 is given with its conserved first and last residue. A D gene is named only where the DNA matches it firmly. The listing skips clone size in some rows; elsewhere it reads once, few, many or a size class.

D: -
J: TRBJ1-2
V: TRBV5-1
size: -
DNA: TGCGCCAGCAGCCCGGGTTCCACTCCAGTTGATGGCTACACCTTC
CDR3: CASSPGSTPVDGYTF

D: -
J: TRBJ1-2
V: TRBV6-2/TRBV6-3
size: -
DNA: TGTGCCAGCAGCTCAACAGGGCCACTCCTCTTAGGCTACACCTTC
CDR3: CASSSTGPLLLGYTF

D: TRBD1
J: TRBJ1-4
V: TRBV28
size: once
DNA: TGTGCCAGCAGGACAGGGAGCACTAATGAAAAACTGTTTTTT
CDR3: CASRTGSTNEKLFF

D: TRBD1
J: TRBJ1-1
V: TRBV19
size: -
DNA: TGTGCCAGTACCTCATATGGGACAGAAAACACTGAAGCTTTCTTT
CDR3: CASTSYGTENTEAFF

D: -
J: TRBJ1-6
V: TRBV15
size: -
DNA: TGTGCCACCAGCAGAGATCTGAGACAGGAGAATTCACCCCTCCACTTT
CDR3: CATSRDLRQENSPLHF

D: TRBD1
J: TRBJ1-1
V: TRBV24-1
size: -
DNA: TGTGCCACCAGTGATTCGGGACAGGGTGAAGCTTTCTTT
CDR3: CATSDSGQGEAFF

D: -
J: TRBJ1-6
V: TRBV9
size: -
DNA: TGTGCCAGCAGCGTAGACGGGGGTAATTCACCCCTCCACTTT
CDR3: CASSVDGGNSPLHF

D: -
J: TRBJ2-3
V: TRBV7-6
size: -
DNA: TGTGCCAGCAGCTACGAAACAGGGACAGATACGCAGTATTTT
CDR3: CASSYETGTDTQYF

D: -
J: TRBJ1-1
V: TRBV2
size: once
DNA: TGTGCCAGCAGTCCAGGGTGGGCTACCACTGAAGCTTTCTTT
CDR3: CASSPGWATTEAFF

D: TRBD1
J: TRBJ1-2
V: TRBV9
size: -
DNA: TGTGCCAGCAGCCCGGCCGGGACAGGGGGATCTGGCTACACCTTC
CDR3: CASSPAGTGGSGYTF

D: TRBD1
J: TRBJ1-2
V: TRBV29-1
size: -
DNA: TGCAGCGTTGGCAGACCTGGACAGGGCGCAGTCTATCGCGATGGCTACACCTTC
CDR3: CSVGRPGQGAVYRDGYTF

D: -
J: TRBJ1-2
V: TRBV5-4
size: -
DNA: TGTGCCAGCAGCTTGGGGGGAGTAGACTATGGCTACACCTTC
CDR3: CASSLGGVDYGYTF

D: TRBD2
J: TRBJ2-7
V: TRBV30
size: -
DNA: TGTGCTAGCGGGAACTACGAGCAGTACTTC
CDR3: CASGNYEQYF

D: -
J: TRBJ1-6
V: TRBV2
size: -
DNA: TGTGCCAGCAGTGAAACTCCCGTTCCAGGGAATTCACCCCTCCACTTT
CDR3: CASSETPVPGNSPLHF

D: TRBD1
J: TRBJ1-1
V: TRBV2
size: once
DNA: TGTGCCAGTGACAGGGGGCGAAATAGGGCTTTCTTT
CDR3: CASDRGRNRAFF

D: -
J: TRBJ1-5
V: TRBV7-2
size: -
DNA: TGTGCCAGCAGCTTAGACGGTTATAGCAATCAGCCCCAGCATTTT
CDR3: CASSLDGYSNQPQHF

D: -
J: TRBJ1-5
V: TRBV7-2
size: once
DNA: TGTGCCAGCAGCTTCAGGGGCGGTCATAGCAATCAGCCCCAGCATTTT
CDR3: CASSFRGGHSNQPQHF

D: -
J: TRBJ1-5
V: TRBV18
size: -
DNA: TGTGCCAGCTCACCATCGGGAGGCAATCAGCCCCAGCATTTT
CDR3: CASSPSGGNQPQHF

D: -
J: TRBJ2-1
V: TRBV6-5
size: few
DNA: TGTGCCAGCAGTTACGGCCTTAACAATGAGCAGTTCTTC
CDR3: CASSYGLNNEQFF

D: TRBD2
J: TRBJ2-1
V: TRBV19
size: -
DNA: TGTGCCAGTAGTATACTAGCGGGGGGGAGCTCCTACAATGAGCAGTTCTTC
CDR3: CASSILAGGSSYNEQFF

D: TRBD1
J: TRBJ1-6
V: TRBV6-1
size: -
DNA: TGTGCCAGCAGTGACGGGACAGGGGGGAGCTCCTATAATTCACCCCTCCACTTT
CDR3: CASSDGTGGSSYNSPLHF

D: -
J: TRBJ2-7
V: TRBV11-3
size: -
DNA: TGTGCCAGTCAACAGGAGATCGAGACCTACGAGCAGTACTTC
CDR3: CASQQEIETYEQYF

D: TRBD1
J: TRBJ2-1
V: TRBV5-1
size: -
DNA: TGCGCCAGCAGCCAGGGGAACAGGGGTCAGGTGGATGAGCAGTTCTTC
CDR3: CASSQGNRGQVDEQFF

D: -
J: TRBJ2-3
V: TRBV11-3
size: -
DNA: TGTGCCAGCAGGGCGGGATATAGCACAGATACGCAGTATTTT
CDR3: CASRAGYSTDTQYF

D: TRBD2
J: TRBJ2-5
V: TRBV12-5
size: -
DNA: TGTGCTAGTGGTTTGGATCAGCGGGACCGCCAAGAGACCCAGTACTTC
CDR3: CASGLDQRDRQETQYF

D: -
J: TRBJ1-1
V: TRBV18
size: few
DNA: TGTGCCAGCCACCCCGGAGGGAGAGCGAACACTGAAGCTTTCTTT
CDR3: CASHPGGRANTEAFF

D: TRBD2
J: TRBJ2-4
V: TRBV19
size: -
DNA: TGTGCCAGTAGTATCGGGGGGGGAGAGCTAGCCAAAAACATTCAGTACTTC
CDR3: CASSIGGGELAKNIQYF